The present entry profiles one T cell receptor (beta chain) with its context. The method was immunoSEQ multiplex PCR; TCRdb's version includes in-frame clones alone and lacks a portion of them. The data show about 130,000 clones, 80% to 90% seen once. The data belong to a study of T cell responses to AZD1222 COVID-19 vaccine. Second doses at about 4 or about 12 weeks were pooled. The length of the CDR3 is 14 residues. Germline CDR1 reads SGHDT; CDR2 reads YYEEEE. The V end was cut by 3 bases, the J end by 1 base, with 10 bases between. The origin of this receptor is an adult who received the AZD1222 COVID-19 vaccine. The V call is TRBV5-6, the J call TRBJ1-1; no reliable D call. Sequenced material: peripheral blood, taken 28 days after the second AZD1222 dose. This chain's CDR3 is CASSSEGRNTEAFF. CDR3 coding DNA: TGTGCCAGCAGCTCTGAGGGCAGGAACACTGAAGCTTTCTTT.